This TCR beta chain was captured by sequencing in a study of blood T cells in healthy people across ages. Together with a sample-barcoded 5' primer, a J-beta primer mix was included in a second PCR lasting about 6 to 11 cycles. Each cDNA molecule, via a template-switch adaptor with 12 random nucleotides, was tagged. TCRdb fed the 5' RACE reads into MiXCR, producing one record per CDR3 protein. This table holds 550,000 to 650,000 distinct CDR3 sequences, less than 35% found once. Trimming cost V 3 bases and J 5 bases; bases outside gene matches: 12. CDR1 DFQATT and CDR2 SNEGSKA come from the germline V gene (reference sequence). The CDR3 is made up of 16 amino acids. This clonotype was recorded a few times. Its antigen is undetermined. Study findings and constraints: With age, beta diversity per million T cells declined roughly linearly, significantly by 40. The lack of PBMC sorting stopped any conclusive naive versus antigen-experienced comparison. From one million sequenced T cells, diversity estimates were lower bounds.

The TCR originated in an elderly woman in good health. The chain couples TRBV20-1 to TRBJ2-3; 9 nucleotides agree with TRBD2. Sequencing was performed on blood. The CDR3 DNA follows: TGCAGTGCTAGTCCCCATAGTAGCGGGGGACAAGATACGCAGTATTTT. Translating gives CSASPHSSGGQDTQYF.